This T cell receptor beta chain was captured by sequencing in a study of cytomegalovirus exposure and HLA in healthy donors. For the study at large: The 100 million to 120 million unique TCR beta sequences, from about 179 million T cells, were found by an earlier analysis. Early release data held 85 million to 95 million unique TCRs from HLA-typed donors.

Findings of the study overall: Sequencing depth across donors, presence/absence analyses assumed, was roughly uniform. Reportedly, diagnosis of cytomegalovirus status by the classifier showed high specificity and sensitivity.

In regard to this clone: Its antigen is as yet unknown.

The PCR made use of 60 Vbeta and 13 Jbeta primers. Data came from immunoSEQ multiplex PCR; TCRdb stores just in-frame clones and leaves some out. The data contain approximately 200,000 clones, around 83% of them singletons. CDR3 length equals 14 residues. V lost 3 bases, J lost 4 bases, and 12 bases lay in between. Germline V gives CDR1 SGHTA, CDR2 FQGNSA. The genes are TRBV7-2 and TRBJ1-1; D remains unclear. The clonotype originates from a girl aged 5 to 17 in good health and CMV-seronegative. Sequencing was carried out using PBMCs. The CDR3 region is CASSLTPGSTEAFF. DNA for the CDR3: TGTGCCAGCAGCTTGACTCCGGGGAGCACTGAAGCTTTCTTT. Full variable domain (rest looked up from reference TRBV7-2 and TRBJ1-1): GAGVSQSPSNKVTEKGKDVELRCDPISGHTALYWYRQSLGQGLEFLIYFQGNSAPDKSGLPSDRFSAERTGGSVSTLTIQRTQQEDSAVYLCASSLTPGSTEAFFGQGTRLTVV.